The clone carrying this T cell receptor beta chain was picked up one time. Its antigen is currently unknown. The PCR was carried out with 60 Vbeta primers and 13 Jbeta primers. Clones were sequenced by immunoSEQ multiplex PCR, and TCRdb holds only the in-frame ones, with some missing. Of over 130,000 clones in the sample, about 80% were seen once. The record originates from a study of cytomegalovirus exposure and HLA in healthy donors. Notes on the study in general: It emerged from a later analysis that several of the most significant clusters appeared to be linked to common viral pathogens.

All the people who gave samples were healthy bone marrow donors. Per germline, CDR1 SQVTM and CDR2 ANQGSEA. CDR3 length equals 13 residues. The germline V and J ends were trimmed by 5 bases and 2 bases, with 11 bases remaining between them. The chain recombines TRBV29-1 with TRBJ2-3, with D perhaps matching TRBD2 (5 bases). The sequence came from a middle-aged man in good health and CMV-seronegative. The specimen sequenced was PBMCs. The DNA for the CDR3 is TGCAGCGTTCCCGGGATGAACACAGATACGCAGTATTTT. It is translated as CSVPGMNTDTQYF.